The next 11 T cell receptor beta chains were all read from a single sample in a study of T cell repertoires in cytomegalovirus infection (dated by TCRdb to about 2019). TCRdb names Illumina HiSeq 1500 as the instrument used. The public reads were quality trimmed at Q25 with fastp and then assembled into clones with MiXCR by TCRdb, keeping productive beta chains. Identical CDR3 protein sequences are pooled into one entry, listed with their most common genes and DNA. Recorded for this sample are under 200,000 distinct CDR3 sequences; 8.5% to 10% of them occurred a single time. The ten largest account for about 4.2% of the sample. Input material: PBMCs. The source is a human donor in good health (CMV status not recorded). Some clones in this sample may be carry-over from other donors' samples.

This clonotype occurred a few times. V is TRBV7-2 and J is TRBJ1-2; TRBD1 agrees at 7 bases. CDR1 and CDR2 (germline): SGHTA, FQGNSA. CDR3 length: 17 amino acids. V lost 4 bases to trimming and J lost 5 bases; unmatched junction nucleotides: 16. The CDR3 DNA is TGTGCCAGCAGCTATCACAGGGGTGGGGGTCTGGGGTATGGCTACACCTTC. This translates into CASSYHRGGGLGYGYTF. Variable domain in full (rest from reference TRBV7-2 and TRBJ1-2): GAGVSQSPSNKVTEKGKDVELRCDPISGHTALYWYRQSLGQGLEFLIYFQGNSAPDKSGLPSDRFSAERTGGSVSTLTIQRTQQEDSAVYLCASSYHRGGGLGYGYTFGSGTRLTVV.

This clonotype occurred a few times. The V and J genes are TRBV20-1 and TRBJ1-2, with TRBD1 matching 9 bases. In germline, CDR1 is DFQATT, CDR2 SNEGSKA (reference sequence). V dropped 3 bases and J dropped 2; count of bases not matched to a gene: 10. The CDR3 has 16 amino acids. The CDR3 loop is CSARRLGTGSNYGYTF. DNA for the CDR3: TGCAGTGCTAGGCGCCTGGGGACAGGGTCGAACTATGGCTACACCTTC.

Only a few counts were recorded for this clonotype. The rearrangement joins TRBV12-3 or TRBV12-4 to TRBJ1-2, with TRBD1 identical over 9 bases. There are 15 residues in the CDR3. After removal of 8 bases from V and 7 bases from J, the junction contained 14 bases not matched to a gene. The CDR3 nucleotides are TGTGCCAGCGGGGCTTCCGGGACAGGGTTCTTTGGCTACACCTTC. The encoded protein is CASGASGTGFFGYTF.

This clonotype has a count of ten or more. The V call is TRBV7-6, the J call TRBJ2-1; TRBD2 aligns across 8 bases. The CDR3 is made up of 16 amino acids. After removal of 1 base from V and 7 bases from J, the junction contained 9 bases not matched to a gene. Germline-derived CDR1 and CDR2 are SGHVS and FNYEAQ. CDR3 sequence: CASSLGAGGIQNEQFF. The CDR3 coding sequence is TGTGCCAGCAGCTTAGGGGCGGGGGGAATCCAAAATGAGCAGTTCTTC.

This clonotype was counted many times. The chain is built from TRBV7-2 and TRBJ1-5, with 9 bases fitting TRBD1. This CDR3 spans 15 amino acids. With V trimmed by 7 bases and J by 4 bases, 8 bases remained unmatched. In germline, CDR1 is SGHTA, CDR2 FQGNSA. The CDR3 DNA follows: TGTGCCAGCACCCCGTCGACAGGGGGGAATCAGCCCCAGCATTTT. As protein: CASTPSTGGNQPQHF.

Many counts were recorded for this clonotype. The chain couples TRBV2 to TRBJ2-1; D is ambiguous. V was clipped by 5 bases and J by 0 bases, with 11 bases between them. In germline, CDR1 is SNHLY, CDR2 FYNNEI. The CDR3 covers 15 residues. The CDR3 nucleotides are TGTGCCAGCAGTACAAAGGTTATCTCCTACAATGAGCAGTTCTTC. Protein: CASSTKVISYNEQFF.

This clonotype has more than one count but fewer than ten. The V gene is TRBV28, the J gene TRBJ2-7, with 8 bases that match TRBD2. V trimming: 3 bases; J trimming: 6 bases; junction bases outside the gene matches: 7. Germline V gene sequence: CDR1 MDHEN, CDR2 SYDVKM. CDR3 size: 14 residues. As DNA, the CDR3 is TGTGCCAGCAGTTTCGGGACTAGGGTTGTCGAGCAGTACTTC. It yields the protein CASSFGTRVVEQYF.

Many counts were recorded for this clonotype. This chain connects TRBV28 to TRBJ1-4; the D gene is possibly TRBD1 (6 bases). Trimming took 2 bases from V and 14 from J, leaving 12 bases between them. The germline V gene has CDR1 MDHEN and CDR2 SYDVKM. There are 12 residues in the CDR3. CDR3 protein: CASSLTGKPLFF. As DNA, the CDR3 is TGTGCCAGCAGTTTAACAGGGAAACCCCTGTTTTTT.

This clonotype was picked up many times. This sequence joins TRBV12-3 or TRBV12-4 and TRBJ2-2, with 8 positions matching TRBD2. The CDR3 runs 18 residues. V was pared by 2 bases and J by 0 bases, with 8 bases of the junction left unmatched. DNA for the CDR3: TGTGCCAGCAGTTTATACGTTCCGGGAGGGGCGAACACCGGGGAGCTGTTTTTT. This codes for CASSLYVPGGANTGELFF.

This clonotype was counted many times. This chain links TRBV7-8 with TRBJ1-2, with TRBD1 matching over 8 bases. The CDR3 runs to 15 residues. Unmatched junction bases numbered 12, after V lost 5 bases and J lost 7 bases. CDR1 SGHVS and CDR2 FQNEAQ come from the germline V gene. The CDR3 loop is CASSALGQGRGGYTF. The CDR3 bases are TGTGCCAGCAGCGCCCTCGGACAGGGCAGAGGTGGCTACACCTTC.

This clonotype was seen many times. The chain couples TRBV7-9 to TRBJ2-5, with 9 bases that match TRBD2. CDR1 and CDR2 (germline): SEHNR, FQNEAQ (reference sequence). The CDR3 covers 15 residues. V shed 1 base, J shed 3 bases, and the junction held 3 bases outside the gene matches. The DNA for the CDR3 is TGTGCCAGCAGCTTAGTAGCGGGAGCGAAAGAGACCCAGTACTTC. The encoded protein is CASSLVAGAKETQYF.